The T cell receptor beta chain under discussion was sequenced for a study of Graves' ophthalmopathy and Graves' hyperthyroidism. Regarding the study as a whole: Among expanded thyroid clonotypes above 0.001 frequency, most also occurred in blood. With a specificity of around 72% and a sensitivity of about 70%, the model predicted ophthalmopathy progression.

RNA transcripts were the source from which TCR beta CDR3 regions were amplified. HTBI-primed first-round RT-PCR preceded second-round multiplex PCR. TCRdb reprocessed the multiplex PCR reads via MiXCR and lists one record per CDR3 protein. The table includes approximately 700,000 distinct CDR3 sequences, roughly two fifths detected once. A diagnosis was made from clinical symptoms together with serum thyroxine, TRAb, thyroid ultrasound and orbital computed tomography. A volume of around 9.5 ml of fresh peripheral blood supplied the PBMCs. This clonotype was picked up many times. Its antigen is not known. The material sequenced was peripheral blood. The sequence was obtained from an adult man with Graves' ophthalmopathy.

The CDR3 DNA reads as TGTGCCAGCAGCTTGCCTCAAGGGTATGGCTACACCTTC. Translated, it gives CASSLPQGYGYTF. The V gene is TRBV7-2, the J gene TRBJ1-2, with unresolved D. The length of the CDR3 is 13 residues. Germline CDR1 and CDR2: SGHTA and FQGNSA. V was cut by 3 bases and J by 5 bases, with 10 bases left in between.